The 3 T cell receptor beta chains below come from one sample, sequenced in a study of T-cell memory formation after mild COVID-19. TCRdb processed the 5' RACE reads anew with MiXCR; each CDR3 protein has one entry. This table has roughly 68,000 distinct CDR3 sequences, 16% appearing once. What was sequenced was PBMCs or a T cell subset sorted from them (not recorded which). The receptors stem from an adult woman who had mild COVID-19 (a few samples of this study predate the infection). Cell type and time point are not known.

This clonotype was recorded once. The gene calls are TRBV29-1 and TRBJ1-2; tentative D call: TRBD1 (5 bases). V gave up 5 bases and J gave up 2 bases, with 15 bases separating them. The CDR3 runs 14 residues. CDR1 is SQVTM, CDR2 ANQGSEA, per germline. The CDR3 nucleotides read TGCAGCGTTTGGGACCACAACGAGAACTATGGCTACACCTTC. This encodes CSVWDHNENYGYTF.

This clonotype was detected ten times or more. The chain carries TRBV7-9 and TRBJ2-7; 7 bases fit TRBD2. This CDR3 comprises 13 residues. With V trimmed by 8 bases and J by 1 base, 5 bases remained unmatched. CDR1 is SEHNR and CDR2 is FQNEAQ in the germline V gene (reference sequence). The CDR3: CASLVAGSYEQYF. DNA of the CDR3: TGTGCCAGCCTTGTAGCGGGTTCCTACGAGCAGTACTTC.

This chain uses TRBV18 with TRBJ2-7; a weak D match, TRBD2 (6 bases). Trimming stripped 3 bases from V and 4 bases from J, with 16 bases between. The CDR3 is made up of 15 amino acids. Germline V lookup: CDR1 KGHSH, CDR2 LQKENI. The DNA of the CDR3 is TGTGCCAGCTCACCTGCAAGGGACGGACTATACGAGCAGTACTTC. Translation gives CASSPARDGLYEQYF.